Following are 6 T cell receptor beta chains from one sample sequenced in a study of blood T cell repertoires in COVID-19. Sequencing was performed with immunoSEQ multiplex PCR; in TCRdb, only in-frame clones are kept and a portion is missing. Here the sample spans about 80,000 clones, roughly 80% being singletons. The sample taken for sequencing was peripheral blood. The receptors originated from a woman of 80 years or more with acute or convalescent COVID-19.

The CDR3 nucleotides read TGTGCCTGGAGTATGGGGGGGTACAATGAGCAGTTCTTC. It is translated as CAWSMGGYNEQFF. The chain employs TRBV30 and TRBJ2-1, with TRBD2 identical over 7 bases. J lost 4 bases, V lost 2 bases, and 2 bases had no gene match. CDR3 length equals 13 residues. The germline V gene has CDR1 GTSNPN and CDR2 SVGIG (reference sequence). The whole variable domain, filled in from reference TRBV30 and TRBJ2-1, reads SQTIHQWPATLVQPVGSPLSLECTVEGTSNPNLYWYRQAAGRGLQLLFYSVGIGQISSEVPQNLSASRPQDRQFILSSKKLLLSDSGFYLCAWSMGGYNEQFFGPGTRLTVL.

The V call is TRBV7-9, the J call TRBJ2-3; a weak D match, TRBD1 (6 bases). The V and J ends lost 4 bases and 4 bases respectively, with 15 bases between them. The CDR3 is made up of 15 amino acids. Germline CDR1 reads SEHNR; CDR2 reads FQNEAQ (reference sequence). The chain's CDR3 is CASSSSLDSPDTQYF. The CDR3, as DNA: TGTGCCAGCAGCTCCTCGTTGGACAGCCCAGATACGCAGTATTTT.

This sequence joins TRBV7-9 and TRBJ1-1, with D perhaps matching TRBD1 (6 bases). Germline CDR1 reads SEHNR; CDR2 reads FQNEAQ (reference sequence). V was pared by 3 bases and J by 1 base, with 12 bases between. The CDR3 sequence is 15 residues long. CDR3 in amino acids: CASSFGDTSNTEAFF. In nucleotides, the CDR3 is TGTGCCAGCAGCTTTGGGGACACCTCGAACACTGAAGCTTTCTTT.

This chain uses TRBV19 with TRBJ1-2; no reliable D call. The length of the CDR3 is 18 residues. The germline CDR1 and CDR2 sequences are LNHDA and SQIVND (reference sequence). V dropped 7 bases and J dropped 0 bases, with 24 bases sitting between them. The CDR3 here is CASTTLWTSEGANYGYTF. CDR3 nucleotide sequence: TGTGCCAGTACAACCCTTTGGACGTCTGAGGGAGCTAACTATGGCTACACCTTC.

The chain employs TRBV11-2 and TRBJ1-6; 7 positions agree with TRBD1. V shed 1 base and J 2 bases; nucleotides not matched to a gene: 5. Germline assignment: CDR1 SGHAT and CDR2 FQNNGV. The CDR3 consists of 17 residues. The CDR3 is CASSLAAQGAYNSPLHF. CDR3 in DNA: TGTGCCAGCAGCTTAGCTGCCCAGGGGGCCTATAATTCACCCCTCCACTTT. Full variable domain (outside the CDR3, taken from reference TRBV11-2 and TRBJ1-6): EAGVAQSPRYKIIEKRQSVAFWCNPISGHATLYWYQQILGQGPKLLIQFQNNGVVDDSQLPKDRFSAERLKGVDSTLKIQPAKLEDSAVYLCASSLAAQGAYNSPLHFGNGTRLTVT.

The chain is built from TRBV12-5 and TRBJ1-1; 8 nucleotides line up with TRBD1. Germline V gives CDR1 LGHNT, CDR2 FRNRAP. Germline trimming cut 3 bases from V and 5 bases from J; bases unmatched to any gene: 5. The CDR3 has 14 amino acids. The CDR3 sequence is CASGFEQGGTEAFF. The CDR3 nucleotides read TGTGCTAGTGGTTTCGAACAGGGGGGGACTGAAGCTTTCTTT.